Below, 10 T cell receptor beta chains from the same sample are listed, as sequenced in a study of PD-L1 blockade in urothelial cancer. Using immunoSEQ multiplex PCR, the repertoire was profiled, and TCRdb retains in-frame clones only, with some absent. The table lists about 74,000 clones, under 90% of them singletons. This specimen consisted of PBMCs, obtained around atezolizumab (anti-PD-L1) treatment. The receptors were gathered from a man aged 65-85 years with urothelial cancer.

The V and J genes are TRBV7-9 and TRBJ2-1, with 13 positions matching TRBD2. Germline lookup yields CDR1 SEHNR and CDR2 FQNEAQ (reference sequence). The ends lost 0 bases at V and 10 bases at J; junction bases unmatched: 9. This CDR3 is 17 amino acids long. The CDR3 DNA sequence: TGTGCCAGCAGCTTAGCGCTAGGACTAGCGGGAGCGGGCGAGCAGTTCTTC. It specifies CASSLALGLAGAGEQFF.

This chain uses TRBV9 with TRBJ2-7, with a weak D call TRBD1 (5 bases). The CDR3 has 13 amino acids. Trimming stripped 4 bases from V and 6 bases from J, with 14 bases between. The germline gives CDR1 SGDLS, CDR2 YYNGEE. The CDR3 reads CASSSQGLGEQYF. In DNA form, the CDR3 reads TGTGCCAGCAGCAGTCAGGGCTTGGGCGAGCAGTACTTC.

This clone was counted a single time. The rearrangement joins TRBV28 to TRBJ2-3; no clear D. CDR3 length: 13 residues. Trimming removed 5 bases from V and 6 bases from J, with 12 bases in between. Germline V gene sequence: CDR1 MDHEN, CDR2 SYDVKM. The CDR3 region is CASSLPTVDTQYF. CDR3 sequence (DNA): TGTGCCAGCAGTCTCCCTACCGTGGATACGCAGTATTTT.

V usage is TRBV19 and J usage is TRBJ1-2, with D perhaps matching TRBD1 (5 bases). Between the trimmed V and J ends, which lost 8 bases and 6 bases, there was a span of 19 bases. Germline CDR1 and CDR2: LNHDA and SQIVND (reference sequence). This CDR3 contains 14 residues. CDR3: CASAVTKGVNGYTF. The DNA for the CDR3 is TGTGCCAGTGCCGTTACCAAAGGGGTGAATGGCTACACCTTC.

This clone was found once. The chain uses TRBV19 and TRBJ2-1; 12 nucleotides line up with TRBD2. This CDR3 contains 17 residues. Trimming at V came to 5 bases and at J to 5 bases, leaving 10 bases not matched to a gene. Germline CDR1 reads LNHDA; CDR2 reads SQIVND (reference sequence). The CDR3: CASSGRLAGERDNEQFF. The CDR3 nucleotides read TGTGCCAGTAGTGGTCGACTAGCGGGAGAGAGGGACAATGAGCAGTTCTTC.

The chain recombines TRBV5-4 with TRBJ2-2; the D is unclear. CDR3 size: 12 residues. Germline CDR1 reads SGHNT; CDR2 reads YYREEE (reference sequence). Trimming pared 4 bases from V and 7 bases from J, leaving 8 bases between. CDR3: CASSLSGGELFF. In nucleotides, the CDR3 is TGTGCCAGCAGCCTCTCGGGCGGGGAGCTGTTTTTT.

V gene TRBV9 combines with J gene TRBJ1-1, with TRBD1 matching over 8 bases. Germline CDR1 and CDR2: SGDLS and YYNGEE. V lost 3 bases, J lost 5 bases, and 9 bases stayed unmatched. The CDR3 covers 15 residues. The CDR3 here is CASSGGNRGGTEAFF. The CDR3 coding sequence is TGTGCCAGCAGCGGGGGGAACAGGGGGGGAACTGAAGCTTTCTTT.

V and J are TRBV15 and TRBJ1-1, with D possibly being TRBD1 (5 bases). The V gene's germline CDR1 is LNHNV and CDR2 YYDKDF (reference sequence). This CDR3 comprises 12 residues. The V gene lost 0 bases and the J gene lost 12 bases, with 11 bases spanning the gap. In DNA form, the CDR3 reads TGTGCCACCAGCAGAGAACGGGGGGAAACTTTCTTT. It specifies CATSRERGETFF.

The chain uses TRBV5-1 and TRBJ2-1; no reliable D call. V shed 0 bases and J shed 9 bases, with 7 bases lying between them. Per the germline V gene, CDR1 is SGHRS and CDR2 is YFSETQ. This CDR3 is 12 amino acids long. Here the CDR3 reads CASSLGGGEQFF. The CDR3 DNA follows: TGCGCCAGCAGCTTGGGAGGCGGTGAGCAGTTCTTC.

The CDR3, as DNA: TGTGCCAGCAAAAACGGGACTAGCGGCTACGAGCAGTACTTC. Protein product: CASKNGTSGYEQYF. This chain links TRBV21-1 with TRBJ2-7; the table's D gene call, TRBD2, was not cross checked with the DNA. TRBV21-1 represents a pseudogene. The CDR3 runs to 14 residues.